Each of the 28 T cell receptor beta chains below was sequenced from the same sample in a study of post-analysis software for immune sequencing data. Broader study findings: Five TRBV segments were significantly more frequent in patients than in controls. TRBV5-6, TRBV5-1 and TRBV20-1 were among these segments.

Unique molecular identifiers were present in the TCR beta cDNA libraries. TCRdb reprocessed the PCR reads via MiXCR and lists one record per CDR3 protein. The sample has 350,000 to 450,000 distinct CDR3 sequences, 39% seen once. Antigen specificity for these receptors is unknown. Sequencing was performed on blood. These receptors were collected from a girl under 10 years old with multiple sclerosis.

This chain connects TRBV29-1 to TRBJ1-2; D remains unclear. With 2 bases removed from V and 4 bases from J, the gap between germline ends came to 8 bases. Germline assignment: CDR1 SQVTM and CDR2 ANQGSEA. This CDR3 spans 12 amino acids. The CDR3 DNA is TGCAGCGTTGAAAAGACCATCTATGGCTACACCTTC. Translation gives CSVEKTIYGYTF. The full variable domain, with the rest looked up from reference TRBV29-1 and TRBJ1-2, is SAVISQKPSRDICQRGTSLTIQCQVDSQVTMMFWYRQQPGQSLTLIATANQGSEATYESGFVIDKFPISRPNLTFSTLTVSNMSPEDSSIYLCSVEKTIYGYTFGSGTRLTVV.

The rearrangement links TRBV20-1 to TRBJ2-1; possible D gene TRBD1, 5 bases. Germline V gives CDR1 DFQATT, CDR2 SNEGSKA (reference sequence). V was trimmed by 5 bases and J by 13 bases, leaving 21 bases between them. This CDR3 region has 13 residues. The CDR3 loop is CSAGWQGKETQFF. The CDR3 DNA reads as TGCAGTGCTGGATGGCAGGGAAAAGAGACCCAGTTCTTC.

The chain carries TRBV9 and TRBJ2-1, with 12 bases matching TRBD2. This CDR3 has 16 amino acids. With V trimmed by 0 bases and J by 4 bases, 2 bases remained unmatched. CDR1 and CDR2 (germline): SGDLS, YYNGEE. The CDR3 reads CASSVGGLAGYNEQFF. CDR3 coding DNA: TGTGCCAGCAGCGTAGGAGGACTAGCGGGATACAATGAGCAGTTCTTC.

The chain carries TRBV5-6 and TRBJ1-1; D remains unclear. The CDR3 length is 15 residues. Per the germline V gene, CDR1 is SGHDT and CDR2 is YYEEEE. V dropped 0 bases and J dropped 3 bases, with 12 bases sitting between them. The CDR3 nucleotides read TGTGCCAGCAGCTTGGAACTCGGTAGGGACACTGAAGCTTTCTTT. Protein product: CASSLELGRDTEAFF. The variable domain in full, with the rest retrieved from reference TRBV5-6 and TRBJ1-1, is DAGVTQSPTHLIKTRGQQVTLRCSPKSGHDTVSWYQQALGQGPQFIFQYYEEEERQRGNFPDRFSGHQFPNYSSELNVNALLLGDSALYLCASSLELGRDTEAFFGQGTRLTVV.

Written as DNA, the CDR3 is TGTGCCAGCAGTTACCCGGGGACAGGGAGAGCGCAGTCCTACAATGAGCAGTTCTTC. Translation gives CASSYPGTGRAQSYNEQFF. The chain has TRBV6-5 and TRBJ2-1; 9 nucleotides align to TRBD1. This CDR3 spans 19 amino acids. The germline CDR1 and CDR2 sequences are MNHEY and SVGAGI. Trimming took 2 bases from V and 1 from J; bases not matched to a gene: 12.

The V call is TRBV12-3 or TRBV12-4, the J call TRBJ1-1; TRBD1 might be the D (6 bases). Trimming removed 4 bases at V and 5 bases at J, with 17 bases between. CDR3 size: 15 residues. Written as DNA, the CDR3 is TGTGCCAGCAGTTCGGCAGGGGCCCCACGGACTGAAGCTTTCTTT. Protein: CASSSAGAPRTEAFF.

This chain connects TRBV12-5 to TRBJ2-5; 10 bases line up with TRBD2. The ends lost 6 bases at V and 4 bases at J; junction bases unmatched: 14. Germline CDR1 is LGHNT and CDR2 is FRNRAP. This CDR3 has 17 amino acids. The CDR3 region is CASGWGLAGAYGETQYF. CDR3 coding DNA: TGTGCTAGTGGCTGGGGGCTAGCGGGGGCCTATGGAGAGACCCAGTACTTC. Full variable domain (missing parts from reference TRBV12-5 and TRBJ2-5): DARVTQTPRHKVTEMGQEVTMRCQPILGHNTVFWYRQTMMQGLELLAYFRNRAPLDDSGMPKDRFSAEMPDATLATLKIQPSEPRDSAVYFCASGWGLAGAYGETQYFGPGTRLLVL.

This clonotype was counted only a few times. V usage is TRBV5-5 and J usage is TRBJ2-1; D call uncertain. In germline, CDR1 is SGHKS, CDR2 YYEKEE (reference sequence). This CDR3 has 15 amino acids. V lost 2 bases and J 2 bases, leaving 11 bases between the germline ends. The CDR3 region is CASSLAKTTYNEQFF. For the CDR3, the DNA is TGTGCCAGCAGCTTAGCGAAAACAACCTACAATGAGCAGTTCTTC.

This clonotype was detected a few times. The chain uses TRBV6-1 and TRBJ2-4, with D perhaps TRBD2 (6 bases). The germline V gene has CDR1 MNHNS and CDR2 SASEGT. The V end lost 6 bases, the J end lost 0 bases, and 15 bases lay between the germline ends. CDR3 size: 16 residues. Here the CDR3 reads CASRTGGGLAKNIQYF. The CDR3 nucleotides are TGTGCCAGCAGGACGGGTGGAGGGCTAGCCAAAAACATTCAGTACTTC.

This clonotype has more than one count but fewer than ten. The chain employs TRBV5-1 and TRBJ2-5; perhaps TRBD1 as D (5 bases). The CDR3 has 15 amino acids. Trimming took 2 bases from V and 4 from J, leaving 15 bases between them. Per germline, CDR1 SGHRS and CDR2 YFSETQ. The CDR3 nucleotides read TGCGCCAGCAGCTTTCTCAGGGATTTGGGAGAGACCCAGTACTTC. Amino acid sequence: CASSFLRDLGETQYF.

This clonotype was detected a few times. The J gene is TRBJ2-4, the V gene TRBV5-1; D gene uncertain. The CDR3 totals 13 residues. With 3 bases removed from V and 6 bases from J, the gap between germline ends came to 10 bases. CDR1 is SGHRS and CDR2 is YFSETQ in the germline V gene. The CDR3 sequence is CASSWATGNIQYF. Written as DNA, the CDR3 is TGCGCCAGCAGCTGGGCAACGGGAAACATTCAGTACTTC.

This chain links TRBV11-2 with TRBJ2-1; 14 nucleotides match TRBD2. In germline, CDR1 is SGHAT, CDR2 FQNNGV. The V segment lost 4 bases and the J segment 0 bases; nucleotides outside the gene matches: 14. CDR3 length: 21 residues. The CDR3 coding sequence is TGTGCCAGCAGCTCCCCAACCGGGACTAGCGGGAGAGGGGGCTCCTACAATGAGCAGTTCTTC. Translated: CASSSPTGTSGRGGSYNEQFF.

The gene calls are TRBV29-1 and TRBJ1-2; D is unclear. The V and J ends lost 4 bases and 6 bases respectively, with 18 bases between them. The CDR3 consists of 14 residues. Germline CDR1 reads SQVTM; CDR2 reads ANQGSEA. The CDR3 nucleotides are TGCAGCGTTGCCAAGGTGGAAGGCCTGGATGGCTACACCTTC. As protein: CSVAKVEGLDGYTF.

As DNA, the CDR3 is TGTGCCACCGCGAAATCAACAGATACGCAGTATTTT. Its protein is CATAKSTDTQYF. The V call is TRBV10-3, the J call TRBJ2-3; D unclear. Looked up from germline, CDR1 is ENHRY and CDR2 is SYGVKD. The CDR3 runs to 12 residues. Trimming removed 10 bases at V and 3 bases at J, with 11 bases between.

The chain joins TRBV12-3 or TRBV12-4 to TRBJ1-1, with TRBD1 matching 8 bases. The CDR3 covers 17 residues. J lost 1 base, V lost 6 bases, and 13 bases had no gene match. CDR3 in DNA: TGTGCCAGCAGGAGCAACAGGGGGAGCACCCGGAACACTGAAGCTTTCTTT. This translates into CASRSNRGSTRNTEAFF.

The chain employs TRBV5-1 and TRBJ2-1; D call uncertain. In germline, CDR1 is SGHRS, CDR2 YFSETQ. This CDR3 region has 14 residues. Trimming removed 0 bases from V and 9 bases from J, with 13 bases in between. The CDR3 region has the DNA TGCGCCAGCAGCTTGGGTTTTTCGGCAGGTGAGCAGTTCTTC. Residues: CASSLGFSAGEQFF.

The chain couples TRBV7-9 to TRBJ2-7, with 7 bases identical to TRBD1. Matching the DNA end better, TRBJ2-5 makes the J call doubtful. This CDR3 has 14 amino acids. Looked up from germline, CDR1 is SEHNR and CDR2 is FQNEAQ (reference sequence). The CDR3 protein is CASSLRSGGKTQYF. CDR3 DNA: TGTGCCAGCAGCTTAAGGTCAGGGGGAAAGACCCAGTACTTC.

This chain uses TRBV20-1 with TRBJ2-7, with 8 bases matching TRBD2. The CDR3 totals 14 residues. After removal of 3 bases from V and 2 bases from J, the junction contained 6 bases not matched to a gene. Germline-derived CDR1 and CDR2 are DFQATT and SNEGSKA (reference sequence). CDR3 bases: TGCAGTGCTAGCGGGCTAGCGGGTCCCTACGAGCAGTACTTC. It is translated as CSASGLAGPYEQYF.

This clonotype appeared many times. The V gene is TRBV4-3, the J gene TRBJ1-6; tentative D call: TRBD1 (6 bases). Trimming removed 3 bases at V and 8 bases at J, with 17 bases between. The CDR3 has 16 residues. In germline, CDR1 is LGHNA, CDR2 YSLEER. The CDR3 reads CASSQFFGDTDSPLHF. The CDR3 region has the DNA TGCGCCAGCAGCCAGTTCTTTGGGGACACCGATTCACCCCTCCACTTT.

This rearrangement joins TRBV4-1 to TRBJ2-3; D is undetermined. This CDR3 comprises 14 residues. V lost 1 base and J 1 base, leaving 6 bases between the germline ends. Germline V lookup: CDR1 MGHRA, CDR2 YSYEKL. CDR3 in amino acids: CASSQGVGTDTQYF. In DNA, the CDR3 is TGCGCCAGCAGCCAAGGGGTCGGCACAGATACGCAGTATTTT.

This clonotype was detected only a few times. V and J are TRBV15 and TRBJ1-2; 7 bases line up with TRBD1. The V gene end was trimmed by 0 bases and the J gene end by 3 bases; junction bases not matched to a gene: 13. Looked up from germline, CDR1 is LNHNV and CDR2 is YYDKDF (reference sequence). This CDR3 is built from 18 residues. CDR3: CATSREGARPTGDYGYTF. CDR3 sequence (DNA): TGTGCCACCAGCAGAGAGGGGGCCAGGCCTACAGGGGACTATGGCTACACCTTC. Drawing the rest from reference TRBV15 and TRBJ1-2, the complete variable domain is DAMVIQNPRYQVTQFGKPVTLSCSQTLNHNVMYWYQQKSSQAPKLLFHYYDKDFNNEADTPDNFQSRRPNTSFCFLDIRSPGLGDTAMYLCATSREGARPTGDYGYTFGSGTRLTVV.

This clonotype was seen a handful of times. This sequence joins TRBV7-9 and TRBJ2-2, with D perhaps TRBD1 (5 bases). CDR1 and CDR2 (germline): SEHNR, FQNEAQ (reference sequence). V dropped 4 bases and J dropped 1 base, with 7 bases sitting between them. This CDR3 comprises 14 residues. CDR3 sequence reads: CASSSTENTGELFF. Written as DNA, the CDR3 is TGTGCCAGCAGCTCGACAGAGAACACCGGGGAGCTGTTTTTT.

This clonotype has a handful of counts. The chain joins TRBV25-1 to TRBJ2-1; perhaps TRBD2 as D (6 bases). This CDR3 contains 16 residues. The V end was cut by 5 bases, the J end by 1 base, with 15 bases between. The germline V gene encodes CDR1 MGHDK and CDR2 SYGVNS. CDR3 bases: TGTGCCAGCAGTCTTTCCGGGACTCAGTCCTACAATGAGCAGTTCTTC. This translates into CASSLSGTQSYNEQFF.

This clonotype has just a few counts. This chain connects TRBV18 to TRBJ2-3; 7 bases are shared with TRBD2. After removal of 4 bases from V and 3 bases from J, the junction contained 4 bases not matched to a gene. Germline CDR1 is KGHSH and CDR2 is LQKENI. The CDR3 spans 14 residues. CDR3 in DNA: TGTGCCAGCTCACAGCGGGAAAATACAGATACGCAGTATTTT. Translation gives CASSQRENTDTQYF. Drawing the rest from reference TRBV18 and TRBJ2-3, the complete variable domain is NAGVMQNPRHLVRRRGQEARLRCSPMKGHSHVYWYRQLPEEGLKFMVYLQKENIIDESGMPKERFSAEFPKEGPSILRIQQVVRGDSAAYFCASSQRENTDTQYFGPGTRLTVL.

This clonotype was seen only a few times. This chain joins TRBV15 and TRBJ2-4; D unresolved. This CDR3 has 14 amino acids. Trimming shortened V by 0 bases and J by 13 bases, and 16 bases separated the two germline ends. Germline V gene sequence: CDR1 LNHNV, CDR2 YYDKDF (reference sequence). CDR3 nucleotides: TGTGCCACCAGCAGAGATCTGGCGGCCAGTGAGCAGTACTTC. This sequence encodes CATSRDLAASEQYF.

The V and J genes are TRBV7-8 and TRBJ2-3, with 12 bases lining up with TRBD1. Germline CDR1 SGHVS, CDR2 FQNEAQ. The trim removed 5 bases at V and 4 bases at J, leaving 7 bases unmatched. This CDR3 is 16 amino acids long. CDR3 coding DNA: TGTGCCAGCAGCCGACCGGGGACAGGGGGCCCAGATACGCAGTATTTT. Encoded protein: CASSRPGTGGPDTQYF.

A few counts support this clonotype. This CDR3 is CASSQGGRSSYEQYF. The CDR3 DNA is TGTGCCAGCAGCCAAGGAGGCCGGAGCTCCTACGAGCAGTACTTC. The chain carries TRBV3-1 and TRBJ2-7; D uncertain. This CDR3 has 15 amino acids. Germline CDR1 and CDR2: LGHDT and YNNKEL (reference sequence). V was pared by 1 base and J by 0 bases, with 10 bases between.

V is TRBV7-6 and J is TRBJ2-7; D perhaps matches TRBD1 (5 bases). The CDR3 has 14 residues. Germline CDR1 and CDR2: SGHVS and FNYEAQ. Between the trimmed V and J ends, which lost 4 bases and 4 bases, there was a span of 14 bases. The DNA for the CDR3 is TGTGCCAGCAGCTCCCGTGCCCAGGGATACGAGCAGTACTTC. Translation gives CASSSRAQGYEQYF.